This is a list of T cell receptor beta chains from one sample in a study of control samples from healthy donors and cancer patients. This table comes from immunoSEQ multiplex PCR, and its TCRdb copy is limited to in-frame clones, with some not included. The sample has some 410,000 clones; 80% to 95% are singletons. Sample: PBMCs. These receptors were collected from a man in his forties or fifties with head and neck cancer. CDR3s include the opening cysteine and the closing phenylalanine or tryptophan. Each record gives: D gene, J gene, V gene, clone size, CDR3 DNA, CDR3 protein. A D gene is named only where the DNA matches it firmly. Clone size, where shown, is once, few, many, or a class for clones that have expanded.

d_gene: NA; j_gene: TRBJ2-1; v_gene: TRBV24-1; abundance: NA; CDR3nt: TGTGCCACCAGTGGCCGGGGGGAGCAGGGGCAATTCAATGAGCAGTTCTTC; CDR3aa: CATSGRGEQGQFNEQFF
d_gene: TRBD1; j_gene: TRBJ1-2; v_gene: TRBV9; abundance: NA; CDR3nt: TGTGCCAGCAGCGTAGGAAGGGGGCACTATGGCTACACCTTC; CDR3aa: CASSVGRGHYGYTF
d_gene: NA; j_gene: TRBJ1-1; v_gene: TRBV6-5; abundance: NA; CDR3nt: TGTGCCAGCAGTTCGCGGGGGGACACTGAAGCTTTCTTT; CDR3aa: CASSSRGDTEAFF
d_gene: TRBD1; j_gene: TRBJ1-1; v_gene: TRBV12-5; abundance: NA; CDR3nt: TGTGCTAGTGGTTCCCCCTGGGACAGGGGGTTGGCTGAAGCTTTCTTT; CDR3aa: CASGSPWDRGLAEAFF
d_gene: NA; j_gene: TRBJ2-3; v_gene: TRBV30; abundance: NA; CDR3nt: TGTGCCTGGAGTGTAGATACGCAGTATTTT; CDR3aa: CAWSVDTQYF
d_gene: TRBD1; j_gene: TRBJ1-1; v_gene: TRBV6-6; abundance: NA; CDR3nt: TGTGCCAGCAGCCGACGATACAGACAGGGGGCAAACACTGAAGCTTTCTTT; CDR3aa: CASSRRYRQGANTEAFF
d_gene: TRBD2; j_gene: TRBJ2-7; v_gene: TRBV30; abundance: NA; CDR3nt: TGTGCCTGGAGGGACGAGGGAGGGCCCTACGAGCAGTACTTC; CDR3aa: CAWRDEGGPYEQYF
d_gene: NA; j_gene: TRBJ1-1; v_gene: TRBV11-2; abundance: NA; CDR3nt: TGTGCCAGCAGCTTAGACCAGGCCATTAGGGAAGCTTTCTTT; CDR3aa: CASSLDQAIREAFF
d_gene: NA; j_gene: TRBJ2-1; v_gene: TRBV19; abundance: NA; CDR3nt: TGTGCCAGTAGTCTACAGTACAATGAGCAGTTCTTC; CDR3aa: CASSLQYNEQFF
d_gene: TRBD1; j_gene: TRBJ1-4; v_gene: TRBV28; abundance: once; CDR3nt: TGTGCCAGCAGTGCGGGGACAGGGGTAATTGAAAAACTGTTTTTT; CDR3aa: CASSAGTGVIEKLFF
d_gene: TRBD1; j_gene: TRBJ1-1; v_gene: TRBV6-5; abundance: NA; CDR3nt: TGTGCCAGCAGTTACCACAGGGGTGGGGGCACTGAAGCTTTCTTT; CDR3aa: CASSYHRGGGTEAFF
d_gene: NA; j_gene: TRBJ1-1; v_gene: TRBV30; abundance: NA; CDR3nt: TGTGCCTGGAGAAGGGTCGAAAGTACTGAAGCTTTCTTT; CDR3aa: CAWRRVESTEAFF
d_gene: TRBD1; j_gene: TRBJ1-2; v_gene: TRBV9; abundance: once; CDR3nt: TGTGCCAGCAGCGCAATACAGGGGTTTTATGGCTACACCTTC; CDR3aa: CASSAIQGFYGYTF
d_gene: TRBD2; j_gene: TRBJ2-3; v_gene: TRBV28; abundance: NA; CDR3nt: TGTGCCAGCAGTTTACCTAGCGGGGGCACAGATACGCAGTATTTT; CDR3aa: CASSLPSGGTDTQYF
d_gene: TRBD1; j_gene: TRBJ1-2; v_gene: TRBV6-5; abundance: NA; CDR3nt: TGTGCCAGCAAGGGGGCTCTCTATGGCTACACCTTC; CDR3aa: CASKGALYGYTF
d_gene: NA; j_gene: TRBJ1-3; v_gene: TRBV15; abundance: NA; CDR3nt: TGTGCCACCAGCAGAATTGACAGCCGGAACACCATATATTTT; CDR3aa: CATSRIDSRNTIYF
d_gene: NA; j_gene: TRBJ1-1; v_gene: TRBV7-2; abundance: NA; CDR3nt: TGTGCCAGCAGCTTAGGAGGGGCGGGAACTGAAGCTTTCTTT; CDR3aa: CASSLGGAGTEAFF
d_gene: TRBD1; j_gene: TRBJ2-1; v_gene: TRBV7-6; abundance: NA; CDR3nt: TGTGCCAGCAGCTTCGGCAGGGGGCGCGTTCTTGAGCAGTTCTTC; CDR3aa: CASSFGRGRVLEQFF
d_gene: NA; j_gene: TRBJ2-6; v_gene: TRBV10-3; abundance: NA; CDR3nt: TGTGCCATCAGTGAAAGGAGTCTGGGCTCTGGGGCCAACGTCCTGACTTTC; CDR3aa: CAISERSLGSGANVLTF
d_gene: NA; j_gene: TRBJ1-3; v_gene: TRBV28; abundance: NA; CDR3nt: TGTGCCAGCAATGCTCCGGGGTCGGGAAACACCATATATTTT; CDR3aa: CASNAPGSGNTIYF
d_gene: NA; j_gene: TRBJ2-6; v_gene: TRBV27; abundance: NA; CDR3nt: TGTGCCAGCAGTCCCAAATCGAGCTCTGGGGCCAACGTCCTGACTTTC; CDR3aa: CASSPKSSSGANVLTF
d_gene: NA; j_gene: TRBJ1-2; v_gene: TRBV5-4; abundance: few; CDR3nt: TGTGCCAGCAGCTTGGCCTTAAGGACGGATCATCCCTATGGCTACACCTTC; CDR3aa: CASSLALRTDHPYGYTF